This T cell receptor beta chain was recovered during a study of CD8+CD57+ T cells in acquired aplastic anemia. Study details: Sorted cells (CD4+ and CD8+) yielded DNA amounts that averaged roughly 3.2 ug. Healthy donor CD4+ cell samples had a mean of about 10.8 million reads.

Investigators profiled TCR beta VDJ and CDR3 from genomic DNA template. TCRdb analysed the reads with MiXCR anew, one entry per CDR3 protein. The profile shows some 130,000 distinct CDR3 sequences, around 48% of them singletons. Germline trimming cut 5 bases from V and 8 bases from J; bases unmatched to any gene: 11. The CDR3 has 15 residues. Points on this clonotype: Its cognate antigen is unknown.

Study-wide findings and caveats: In CD8+ cells, Simpson's diversity showed no significant difference between patients and controls. Overlap between patients and controls comprised about 28 CD8+ CDR3 sequences.

V and J are TRBV12-3 or TRBV12-4 and TRBJ1-2; 10 nucleotides match TRBD1. The sample comprised sorted CD4+, CD8+, or CD8+CD57+ T cells (not recorded which) from PBMCs. This clonotype was obtained from a human donor in good health, serving as a control. The CDR3 sequence is CASSTRLTGGIGYTF. CDR3 coding DNA: TGTGCCAGCAGTACCCGGCTGACAGGGGGCATCGGCTACACCTTC.